A single T cell receptor beta chain is shown here with its context. This clone was detected a few times. Its target antigen remains unknown. Per-nucleotide qualities are absent, and no much larger clonotype sits a single base away. The record originates from a study of Ad26.COV2.S vaccination and SARS-CoV-2 variants (dated by TCRdb to the early 2020s). Notes on the research overall: Donors in the vaccine arm were drawn from COV1001, a phase I-IIa trial of Ad26.COV2.S in healthy adults that was multicentre, randomized, double-blind and placebo-controlled. A total of around 32 samples were included in the TCR-sequenced set, comprising roughly 19 Ad26.COV2.S vaccine recipients, 5 placebo recipients and 8 SARS-CoV-2 convalescent individuals. Trial participants were randomized into five groups of five, in which low-dose or high-dose Ad26.COV2.S was given once or twice, or placebo was given on both occasions. Sequencing of the TCRbeta repertoire served to evaluate the specificity and breadth of SARS-CoV-2-reactive T cell receptors following Ad26.COV2.S vaccination. Throughout the experiments and outcome assessment, investigators stayed blinded to trial group allocation. Dosing of Ad26.COV2.S was intramuscular, at either 5x10^10 or 1x10^11 viral particles, delivered as one shot or as two shots spaced 56 days apart.

This specimen's treatment or condition label, per the study, means: 19 received Ad26.COV2.S at low or high dose, single or two shots; five or six received placebo; per-sample allocation not given. For vaccine and placebo recipients, repertoires were sequenced using samples collected on day 63 after the first injection. Cohort 1b enrolled fewer than 30 adults aged 18-55 years at a single site in Boston, USA, between 29 July and 7 August 2020. Ad26.COV2.S was a replication-incompetent adenovirus type 26 vector expressing a prefusion-stabilized SARS-CoV-2 spike protein from the original Wuhan strain. The immunoSEQ Assay was the method used to sequence TCRbeta CDR3 regions. After extraction, genomic DNA underwent amplification by bias-controlled multiplex PCR, followed by high-throughput sequencing. The published analysis was carried out like this. To quantify the absolute abundance of every unique TCRbeta CDR3 region, sequences were collapsed and filtered. T cell fraction was estimated by normalizing TCRbeta template counts to usable DNA, with usable DNA measured through amplification of reference genes found in all nucleated cells. Repertoire TCRs were annotated as SARS-CoV-2-specific by exact matching of V gene, CDR3 amino acid sequence and J gene to a known reactive TCR set. The reference SARS-CoV-2 TCR set was obtained from MIRA and was filtered for enrichment in COVID-19-positive ImmuneCODE repertoires, whereby public or cross-reactive TCRs were removed. Based on the MIRA antigens, annotated TCRs were further analysed at the level of specific ORF or position within ORF. Breadth was defined as annotated unique rearrangements over total unique productive rearrangements; depth was the summed frequency of those rearrangements. TCR breadth was compared between groups using two-sided Wilcoxon rank-sum tests. This is the immuneACCESS table as TCRdb keeps it, with only in-frame sequences that have V and J called. A part of the clones is gone; compared with another copy, unresolved V genes explain less than half, and the rest is unexplained. Clonal size and the V and J genes are those of that table, whereas D and trimming came from the DNA. The sample contains over 200,000 clones, approximately 90% of them found a single time. Roughly a tenth of the sample rests with the top ten.

On the study overall, not on this receptor specifically: Spike-specific TCR breadth was higher in Ad26.COV2.S recipients than in placebo recipients (P = 0.0014). After vaccination, spike-specific CD8+ and CD4+ T cell responses were reported to show substantial breadth. The study lacked the statistical power to compare responses across vaccine doses or regimens. The authors noted that the TCR breadth and depth analyses may have underestimated total T cell responses. Vaccine and placebo recipients had comparable non-spike TCR breadth, which fits with the vaccine containing only spike.

The receptor comes from a person between 18 and 60 years old who received the Ad26.COV2.S COVID-19 vaccine or a placebo. The sample consisted of peripheral blood, taken in a trial of Ad26.COV2.S vaccine versus placebo.

CDR3 sequence: CASSPGGLVTEAFF. In nucleotides, the sequence is TGTGCCAGCTCCCCCGGGGGGCTGGTCACTGAAGCTTTCTTT. The receptor chain draws on TRBV18 and TRBJ1-1; a weak D assignment points to TRBD1 (6 bases agree). V lost 6 bases and J lost 4 bases; the stretch between them is 15 bases long. In the germline V gene, CDR1 corresponds to KGHSH and CDR2 to LQKENI. The CDR3 measures 14 amino acids from cysteine to phenylalanine. The DNA shown is the 42-base CDR3, in frame from base 1.